The rows below give T cell receptor beta chains drawn from one sample of a study of cytotoxic CD8 clonotypes in ibrutinib-treated CLL. Profiled with immunoSEQ multiplex PCR; TCRdb holds only in-frame clones, not every one. Of over 250,000 clones listed, 70% to 80% are singletons. The sequenced sample was PBMCs, obtained at disease progression, from a patient treated with ibrutinib. Receptor source: a human donor with chronic lymphocytic leukemia. CDR3s include the opening cysteine and the closing phenylalanine or tryptophan. Each record gives: CDR3 DNA, CDR3 protein, clone size, V gene, J gene, D gene. The D gene is left open where the match is weak. Size is stated for part of the rows, as once, few or many counts, or as a class when the clone is expanded.

CDR3nt: TGTGCCAGCAGTTTACGTCGGACAGGGGGCAATCAGCCCCAGCATTTT; CDR3aa: CASSLRRTGGNQPQHF; abundance: -; v_gene: TRBV28; j_gene: TRBJ1-5; d_gene: TRBD1
CDR3nt: TGTGCCAGCAGTAGGGACCCTGACTACGAGCAGTACTTC; CDR3aa: CASSRDPDYEQYF; abundance: -; v_gene: TRBV6-5; j_gene: TRBJ2-7; d_gene: -
CDR3nt: TGCGCCAGCAGCTTGAATTCAGGGAGGTATGATTCACCCCTCCACTTT; CDR3aa: CASSLNSGRYDSPLHF; abundance: -; v_gene: TRBV5-1; j_gene: TRBJ1-6; d_gene: -
CDR3nt: TGTGCCAGCAGTTCCGGAAGGGGTACGGGGGACACCTTGAACACTGAAGCTTTCTTT; CDR3aa: CASSSGRGTGDTLNTEAFF; abundance: -; v_gene: TRBV7-2; j_gene: TRBJ1-1; d_gene: -
CDR3nt: TGCAGCGTCGTCGGGGGGGGTACAGGGCACACCTACAATGAGCAGTTCTTC; CDR3aa: CSVVGGGTGHTYNEQFF; abundance: once; v_gene: TRBV29-1; j_gene: TRBJ2-1; d_gene: TRBD2
CDR3nt: TGCGCCAGCAGGTGGACAGGGGGCGGTGGCTATGGCTACACCTTC; CDR3aa: CASRWTGGGGYGYTF; abundance: -; v_gene: TRBV4-3; j_gene: TRBJ1-2; d_gene: TRBD1
CDR3nt: TGCAGCGTTGAAGAGTCCCGAAGAGCTTTCTTT; CDR3aa: CSVEESRRAFF; abundance: -; v_gene: TRBV29-1; j_gene: TRBJ1-1; d_gene: -
CDR3nt: TGTGCCAGTAGTATACGGGGGACAGGGAGCAATCAGCCCCAGCATTTT; CDR3aa: CASSIRGTGSNQPQHF; abundance: few; v_gene: TRBV19; j_gene: TRBJ1-5; d_gene: TRBD1
CDR3nt: TGTGCCAGCAGCTATTATGGGTCCTACAATGAGCAGTTCTTC; CDR3aa: CASSYYGSYNEQFF; abundance: once; v_gene: TRBV7-9; j_gene: TRBJ2-1; d_gene: -
CDR3nt: TGTGCCAGCTCACCAAGGACTAGCGGTATCGGGGGATACGAGCAGTACTTC; CDR3aa: CASSPRTSGIGGYEQYF; abundance: -; v_gene: TRBV18; j_gene: TRBJ2-7; d_gene: TRBD2
CDR3nt: TGTGCCAGCAGTTTTCCCTCTAGGCCGACTAGCCCAGATACGCAGTATTTT; CDR3aa: CASSFPSRPTSPDTQYF; abundance: -; v_gene: TRBV27; j_gene: TRBJ2-3; d_gene: TRBD2
CDR3nt: TGTGCCAGCTCACTTAGCCGGGACAACGCCTACGAGCAGTACTTC; CDR3aa: CASSLSRDNAYEQYF; abundance: -; v_gene: TRBV18; j_gene: TRBJ2-7; d_gene: -
CDR3nt: TGTGCCAGCAGTCGGTACAGGGGGACTGAAGCTTTCTTT; CDR3aa: CASSRYRGTEAFF; abundance: few; v_gene: TRBV6-5; j_gene: TRBJ1-1; d_gene: TRBD1
CDR3nt: TGTGCCAGCTCACCGTCGAGTCTTAGCTCCTACGAGCAGTACTTC; CDR3aa: CASSPSSLSSYEQYF; abundance: -; v_gene: TRBV2; j_gene: TRBJ2-7; d_gene: -
CDR3nt: TGTGCCAGTAGTATCGCAGGGAGGGGGCAGCCTGGAAACACCATATATTTT; CDR3aa: CASSIAGRGQPGNTIYF; abundance: few; v_gene: TRBV19; j_gene: TRBJ1-3; d_gene: TRBD1
CDR3nt: TGCGCCAGCAGCTTGGTGGGACTCTATGGCTACACCTTC; CDR3aa: CASSLVGLYGYTF; abundance: -; v_gene: TRBV5-1; j_gene: TRBJ1-2; d_gene: -
CDR3nt: TGCAGCGCCCCGGGGGCAGGGGGGGGCTACACCTTC; CDR3aa: CSAPGAGGGYTF; abundance: -; v_gene: TRBV29-1; j_gene: TRBJ1-2; d_gene: TRBD1
CDR3nt: TGTGCCAGCCGCCGCCTAAGGGTGGGCACAGATACGCAGTATTTT; CDR3aa: CASRRLRVGTDTQYF; abundance: -; v_gene: TRBV21-1; j_gene: TRBJ2-3; d_gene: -
CDR3nt: TGTGCCAGCAGGCAACAAGGGGCTAACTATGGCTACACCTTC; CDR3aa: CASRQQGANYGYTF; abundance: -; v_gene: TRBV7-9; j_gene: TRBJ1-2; d_gene: -
CDR3nt: TGTGCCAGCAGCTTAGCGGGAGGGCCGTGGGAGCAGTACTTC; CDR3aa: CASSLAGGPWEQYF; abundance: -; v_gene: TRBV11-2; j_gene: TRBJ2-7; d_gene: TRBD2
CDR3nt: TGTGCCAGCAGCCAGAAGTGGACAGCGGGGTTCATTCAGTACTTC; CDR3aa: CASSQKWTAGFIQYF; abundance: -; v_gene: TRBV16; j_gene: TRBJ2-4; d_gene: -
CDR3nt: TGCGCCAGCAGCTTGAATATCGCGGGTTTGAACACTGAAGCTTTCTTT; CDR3aa: CASSLNIAGLNTEAFF; abundance: -; v_gene: TRBV5-1; j_gene: TRBJ1-1; d_gene: -
CDR3nt: TGTGCCAGCAGCCCGACAGGTTATTCACCCCTCCACTTT; CDR3aa: CASSPTGYSPLHF; abundance: -; v_gene: TRBV7-2; j_gene: TRBJ1-6; d_gene: -
CDR3nt: TGTGCCAGCAGCGAAGGACTAGCGGGGAGCTCCTACGAGCAGTACTTC; CDR3aa: CASSEGLAGSSYEQYF; abundance: -; v_gene: TRBV7-6; j_gene: TRBJ2-7; d_gene: TRBD2
CDR3nt: TGTGCCAGTAGTATAGATCGTGGGACACGGTGGAATCAGCCCCAGCATTTT; CDR3aa: CASSIDRGTRWNQPQHF; abundance: few; v_gene: TRBV19; j_gene: TRBJ1-5; d_gene: -
CDR3nt: TGTGCCAGTAGTATTCAGGGTCGCACTGAAGCTTTCTTT; CDR3aa: CASSIQGRTEAFF; abundance: -; v_gene: TRBV19; j_gene: TRBJ1-1; d_gene: -
CDR3nt: TGCAGCGGCGGGGTGGGGGTCTACGAGCAGTACTTC; CDR3aa: CSGGVGVYEQYF; abundance: -; v_gene: TRBV29-1; j_gene: TRBJ2-7; d_gene: -
CDR3nt: TGCGCCAGCAGCCTTGCGGGGCGTGAGCAGTTCTTC; CDR3aa: CASSLAGREQFF; abundance: -; v_gene: TRBV4-1; j_gene: TRBJ2-1; d_gene: -
CDR3nt: TGTGCCAGCAGGACAGGGGGCTTCTACGAGCAGTACTTC; CDR3aa: CASRTGGFYEQYF; abundance: -; v_gene: TRBV28; j_gene: TRBJ2-7; d_gene: TRBD1
CDR3nt: TGTGCCAGCAGCCCCTGGGGGGGACTTAGCTCCTACGAGCAGTACTTC; CDR3aa: CASSPWGGLSSYEQYF; abundance: -; v_gene: TRBV7-9; j_gene: TRBJ2-7; d_gene: TRBD2
CDR3nt: TGTGCCAGCAGCTTAGGGACAGGGAGGGCGCGGGACTATGGCTACACCTTC; CDR3aa: CASSLGTGRARDYGYTF; abundance: -; v_gene: TRBV11-2; j_gene: TRBJ1-2; d_gene: TRBD1
CDR3nt: TGTGCCAGCAGCCCGACAGGGGTAAGGTCCAAAAACATTCAGTACTTC; CDR3aa: CASSPTGVRSKNIQYF; abundance: -; v_gene: TRBV27; j_gene: TRBJ2-4; d_gene: TRBD1
CDR3nt: TGTGCCAGCAGTTTCGGACTAGCGGTTAACTACGAGCAGTACTTC; CDR3aa: CASSFGLAVNYEQYF; abundance: -; v_gene: TRBV7-9; j_gene: TRBJ2-7; d_gene: TRBD2
CDR3nt: TGTGCCAGCAGTTCCCTTACTAGCGGGTGGTCAGATACGCAGTATTTT; CDR3aa: CASSSLTSGWSDTQYF; abundance: -; v_gene: TRBV6-5; j_gene: TRBJ2-3; d_gene: TRBD2
CDR3nt: TGCGCCAGCAGCCAAGATCCCGCTAGCGGGGCGTCCTACAATGAGCAGTTCTTC; CDR3aa: CASSQDPASGASYNEQFF; abundance: once; v_gene: TRBV4-3; j_gene: TRBJ2-1; d_gene: TRBD2
CDR3nt: TGTGCCAGCAGCTTGGGGCAGGATCCCCTTTTGACCGGGGAGCTGTTTTTT; CDR3aa: CASSLGQDPLLTGELFF; abundance: -; v_gene: TRBV7-9; j_gene: TRBJ2-2; d_gene: -
CDR3nt: TGTGCCAGCAGCCCGACGACACTGAGCTACGAGCAGTACTTC; CDR3aa: CASSPTTLSYEQYF; abundance: -; v_gene: TRBV7-7; j_gene: TRBJ2-7; d_gene: -
CDR3nt: TGTGCCAGCAGCGTAGGCGCGGGGGGAGTCACCGGGGAGCTGTTTTTT; CDR3aa: CASSVGAGGVTGELFF; abundance: once; v_gene: TRBV9; j_gene: TRBJ2-2; d_gene: TRBD2
CDR3nt: TGTGCCAGCAGCTTAGGGGGGGTTGGCACTGAAGCTTTCTTT; CDR3aa: CASSLGGVGTEAFF; abundance: -; v_gene: TRBV11-2; j_gene: TRBJ1-1; d_gene: -
CDR3nt: TGTGCCAGCACAGCGGGGATATACGAGCAGTTCTTC; CDR3aa: CASTAGIYEQFF; abundance: -; v_gene: TRBV28; j_gene: TRBJ2-1; d_gene: TRBD2
CDR3nt: TGTGCCAGCAGCTCGGTGGGGTACTTGGTGGGCACAGATACGCAGTATTTT; CDR3aa: CASSSVGYLVGTDTQYF; abundance: -; v_gene: TRBV5-4; j_gene: TRBJ2-3; d_gene: -
CDR3nt: TGCGCCAGCAGCCAGTGGCCAGGGGGCGCCTACGAGCAGTACTTC; CDR3aa: CASSQWPGGAYEQYF; abundance: -; v_gene: TRBV4-1; j_gene: TRBJ2-7; d_gene: TRBD1
CDR3nt: TGTGCCACCGGGACTAGCGGGGGGGTCATCGTGCAGTACTTC; CDR3aa: CATGTSGGVIVQYF; abundance: few; v_gene: TRBV10-3; j_gene: TRBJ2-7; d_gene: TRBD2
CDR3nt: TGTGCCAGCAGCCCGGACTTACTAGCCAAAAACATTCAGTACTTC; CDR3aa: CASSPDLLAKNIQYF; abundance: -; v_gene: TRBV7-9; j_gene: TRBJ2-4; d_gene: -
CDR3nt: TGCGCCAGCAGCCACCTGACTAGCGGGACCGGGGAGCTGTTTTTT; CDR3aa: CASSHLTSGTGELFF; abundance: -; v_gene: TRBV4-1; j_gene: TRBJ2-2; d_gene: TRBD2
CDR3nt: TGCGCCAGCAGTCAACCCCTGACAGGGAACCTACGCACAGATACGCAGTATTTT; CDR3aa: CASSQPLTGNLRTDTQYF; abundance: -; v_gene: TRBV23-1; j_gene: TRBJ2-3; d_gene: TRBD1
CDR3nt: TGCGCCAGCAGCTTGGAAGGACTAGCGGCTAACTACGAGCAGTACTTC; CDR3aa: CASSLEGLAANYEQYF; abundance: few; v_gene: TRBV5-1; j_gene: TRBJ2-7; d_gene: TRBD2
CDR3nt: TGTGCCAGCAGGCTGCCGGGACAGGCTCCGTACGAGCAGTACTTC; CDR3aa: CASRLPGQAPYEQYF; abundance: once; v_gene: TRBV6-1; j_gene: TRBJ2-7; d_gene: TRBD1
CDR3nt: TGCGCCAGCAGCTTGCGGCAGGGCTCCTACGAGCAGTACTTC; CDR3aa: CASSLRQGSYEQYF; abundance: -; v_gene: TRBV5-1; j_gene: TRBJ2-7; d_gene: -
CDR3nt: TGTGCCATCAGTGAGTGGCGGGGAAACTATGGCTACACCTTC; CDR3aa: CAISEWRGNYGYTF; abundance: -; v_gene: TRBV10-3; j_gene: TRBJ1-2; d_gene: -
CDR3nt: TGCAGCGTTGTAGACACCGGAGGTTTGAACGAGCAGTACTTC; CDR3aa: CSVVDTGGLNEQYF; abundance: -; v_gene: TRBV29-1; j_gene: TRBJ2-7; d_gene: -